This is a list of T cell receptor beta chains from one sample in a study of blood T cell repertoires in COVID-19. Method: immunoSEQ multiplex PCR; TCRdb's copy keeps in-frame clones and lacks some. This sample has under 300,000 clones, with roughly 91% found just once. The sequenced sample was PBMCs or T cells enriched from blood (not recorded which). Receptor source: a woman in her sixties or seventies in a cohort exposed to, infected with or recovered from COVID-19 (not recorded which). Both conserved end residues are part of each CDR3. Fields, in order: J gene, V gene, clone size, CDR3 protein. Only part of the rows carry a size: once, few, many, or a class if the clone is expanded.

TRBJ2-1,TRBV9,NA,CASSVDTSSYNEQFF
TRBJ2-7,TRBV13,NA,CASSSRTDRGPYEQYF
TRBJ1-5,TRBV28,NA,CAIQGQGALQPQHF
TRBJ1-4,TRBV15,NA,CATSATGAINEKLFF
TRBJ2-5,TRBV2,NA,CASSPTGLETQYF
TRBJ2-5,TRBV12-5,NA,CASGLVGRGQEETQYF
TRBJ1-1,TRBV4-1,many,CASSLPDSNTEAFF
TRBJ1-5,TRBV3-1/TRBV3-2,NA,CASSQGDRSNQPQHF
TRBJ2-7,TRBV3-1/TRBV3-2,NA,CASSQGGQAAHFYEQYF
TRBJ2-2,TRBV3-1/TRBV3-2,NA,CASSPQDTGELFF
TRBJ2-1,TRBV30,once,CAWTVLRVSYNEQFF
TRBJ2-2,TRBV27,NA,CASSFRPRGWTGELFF
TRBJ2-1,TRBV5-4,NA,CASSLTGINEQFF
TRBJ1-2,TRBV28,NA,CASRRPRQPQSYGYTF
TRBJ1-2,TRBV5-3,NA,CARSSGTNYGYTF
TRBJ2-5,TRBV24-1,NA,CATSGASEETQYF
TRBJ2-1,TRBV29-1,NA,CSVAGSRTSGSNLYNEQFF
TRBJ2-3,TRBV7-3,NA,CASAASGGTDTQYF
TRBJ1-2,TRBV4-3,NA,CASSPTRTGSFYGYTF
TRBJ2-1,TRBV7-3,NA,CASSSGQGNEQFF
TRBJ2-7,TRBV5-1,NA,CASSGEISYEQYF
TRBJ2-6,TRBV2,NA,CASRTGGSGANVLTF
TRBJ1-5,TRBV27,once,CASSSSRFGNQPQHF
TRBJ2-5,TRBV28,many,CASSLDPPGTQYF
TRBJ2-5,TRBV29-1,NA,CSTSISETQYF
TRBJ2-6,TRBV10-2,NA,CASSESIGRGIKGANVLTF
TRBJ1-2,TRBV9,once,CASSPTGGDDGYTF
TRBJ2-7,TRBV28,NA,CASSAGTGYEQYF
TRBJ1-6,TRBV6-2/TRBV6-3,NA,CASSYSGGGNSPLHF
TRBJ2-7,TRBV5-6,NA,CASSPQGRRGRLGFYEQYF
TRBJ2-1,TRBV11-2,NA,CASSLSLNEQFF
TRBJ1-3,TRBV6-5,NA,CASSYTVVGSGNTIYF
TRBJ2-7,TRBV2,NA,CASRAAGSSYEQYF
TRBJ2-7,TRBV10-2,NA,CASTGLADSSSYEQYF
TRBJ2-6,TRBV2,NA,CASSGYRSGANVLTF
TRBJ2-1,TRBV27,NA,CASSLSAGGFYNEQFF
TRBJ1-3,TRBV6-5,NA,CASSYRARRNTIYF
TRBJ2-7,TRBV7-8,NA,CASSLFLGTGTGAYEQYF
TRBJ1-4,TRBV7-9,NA,CASSLVGQSREKLFF